Shown below are 17 T cell receptor beta chains from a single sample sequenced in a study of T cells after yellow fever vaccination (dated 2019 in TCRdb). In light of the paper, this sample's treatment or condition label describes: live attenuated yellow fever vaccine strain. The protocol used for the library was 5' RACE. The instrument was an Illumina HiSeq 2500. TCRdb redid the processing of the public reads, applying fastp at Q25 and MiXCR, and retained in-frame beta chains. Here each entry gathers all rows of one CDR3 protein and keeps the most common genes and DNA. This sample lists about 230,000 distinct CDR3 sequences; approximately 6.7% were detected once. The ten biggest clones cover more than 0.85% of the sample. Sequencing was performed on CD4+ T cells sorted from PBMCs, taken on the day of the yellow fever booster vaccination. The source is a man younger than 45 who received the YFV17D yellow fever vaccine.

This clonotype was seen a handful of times. V is TRBV24-1 and J is TRBJ2-5; the D call may be TRBD1 or TRBD2 (5 bases each). The V gene's germline CDR1 is KGHDR and CDR2 SFDVKD. V was trimmed by 3 bases and J by 4 bases, leaving 11 bases between them. The CDR3 has 14 amino acids. CDR3 region: CATSDPRDAETQYF. The DNA of the CDR3 is TGTGCCACCAGTGATCCCCGGGACGCAGAGACCCAGTACTTC.

The chain couples TRBV4-2 to TRBJ2-1, with D possibly matching TRBD2 (6 bases). CDR1 is LGHNA, CDR2 YNFKEQ, per germline. V was shortened by 1 base and J by 5 bases, with 15 bases between the two germline ends. The length of the CDR3 is 16 residues. The CDR3 DNA follows: TGTGCCAGCAGCCAAGCCGCCGGAGGGTGGGACAATGAGCAGTTCTTC. Its protein is CASSQAAGGWDNEQFF.

This clonotype showed up many times. It is likely a read error, because the conserved phenylalanine at the end of the CDR3 is missing. Because the CDR3's place on the DNA is in doubt, the DNA is left out and the CDR3 is given as listed by TCRdb. The chain joins TRBV6-2 or TRBV6-3 to TRBJ1-2. The CDR3 sequence runs 12 residues, both termini included. CDR1 is MNHEY and CDR2 is SVGEGT in the germline V gene. CDR3 residues: CASSRAGGPNIP.

In this sample, this clonotype turned up a few times. This rearrangement joins TRBV14 to TRBJ2-2; tentatively, D is TRBD1 or TRBD2 (5 bases each). The CDR3 covers 13 residues. V shed 1 base and J shed 6 bases, with 6 bases lying between them. Germline-derived CDR1 and CDR2 are SGHDN and FVKESK. CDR3 coding DNA: TGTGCCAGCAGCCAAGGAGGGGCCGGGGAGCTGTTTTTT. Translated: CASSQGGAGELFF. Full variable domain (missing parts from reference TRBV14 and TRBJ2-2): EAGVTQFPSHSVIEKGQTVTLRCDPISGHDNLYWYRRVMGKEIKFLLHFVKESKQDESGMPNNRFLAERTGGTYSTLKVQPAELEDSGVYFCASSQGGAGELFFGEGSRLTVL.

This clonotype was recorded many times. The rearrangement joins TRBV6-2 or TRBV6-3 to TRBJ2-1; TRBD2 agrees at 8 bases. Looked up from germline, CDR1 is MNHEY and CDR2 is SVGEGT. The V gene end was trimmed by 5 bases and the J gene end by 5 bases; junction bases not matched to a gene: 11. This CDR3 is 16 amino acids long. The CDR3 DNA reads TGTGCCAGCAGTCCAATAGAAGGGACTAGAAACAATGAGCAGTTCTTC. Amino acid sequence: CASSPIEGTRNNEQFF.

The V gene is TRBV3-1, the J gene TRBJ2-1; the match to TRBD2 covers 9 bases. The germline gives CDR1 LGHDT, CDR2 YNNKEL (reference sequence). The length of the CDR3 is 14 residues. V shed 5 bases, J shed 9 bases, and the junction held 8 bases outside the gene matches. The CDR3 sequence: CASSFSGSLSEQFF. CDR3 in DNA: TGTGCCAGCAGCTTTAGCGGGAGTTTGAGTGAGCAGTTCTTC.

Here the CDR3 reads CSADRVSNEQFF. As DNA, the CDR3 is TGCAGCGCCGACCGCGTCTCGAATGAGCAGTTCTTC. The V gene is TRBV29-1, the J gene TRBJ2-1; D gene ambiguous. Germline CDR1 is SQVTM and CDR2 is ANQGSEA. The length of the CDR3 is 12 residues. The V end lost 7 bases, the J end lost 7 bases, and 14 bases lay between the germline ends.

The V call is TRBV30, the J call TRBJ2-2, with D unclear. Germline V lookup: CDR1 GTSNPN, CDR2 SVGIG (reference sequence). CDR3 length: 16 residues. The V and J ends lost 0 bases and 4 bases respectively, with 15 bases between them. CDR3 nucleotide sequence: TGTGCCTGGAGTGTACTTGGGGTACAGTCCACCGGGGAGCTGTTTTTT. This encodes CAWSVLGVQSTGELFF.

This chain connects TRBV5-1 to TRBJ2-5, with D perhaps matching TRBD1 or TRBD2 (6 bases each). Germline CDR1 and CDR2: SGHRS and YFSETQ. V was shortened by 2 bases and J by 5 bases, with 16 bases between the two germline ends. The CDR3 totals 15 residues. CDR3 DNA: TGCGCCAGCAGCTTTGGGGGGCAAAACAGGGAGACCCAGTACTTC. Residues: CASSFGGQNRETQYF.

V and J are TRBV5-6 and TRBJ2-1; 9 bases are shared with TRBD2. Germline CDR1 and CDR2: SGHDT and YYEEEE. This CDR3 is 14 amino acids long. Trimming cost V 5 bases and J 9 bases; bases outside gene matches: 9. The CDR3 coding sequence is TGTGCCAGCAGTGCCGAGCTAGCGGGAATTGAGCAGTTCTTC. This codes for CASSAELAGIEQFF.

On this clonotype: This clone may be a read error of a much larger clone one base away. This chain links TRBV9 with TRBJ2-1, with 15 nucleotides matching TRBD2. After removal of 3 bases from V and 10 bases from J, the junction contained 14 bases not matched to a gene. Looked up from germline, CDR1 is SGDLS and CDR2 is YYNGEE. The CDR3 runs to 18 residues. DNA for the CDR3: TGTGCCAGCAGCGAAGGGACTAGCGGGAGGAAGGCCCTTTGGGAGCAGTTCTTC. Translating gives CASSEGTSGRKALWEQFF.

This clonotype was detected ten times or more. The chain couples TRBV18 to TRBJ2-7; 12 bases match TRBD2. The length of the CDR3 is 15 residues. Germline CDR1 KGHSH, CDR2 LQKENI. V was pared by 4 bases and J by 4 bases, with 5 bases of the junction left unmatched. The CDR3 reads CASSRLAGGPYEQYF. The CDR3 DNA reads TGTGCCAGCTCACGGCTAGCGGGAGGGCCATACGAGCAGTACTTC.

As regards this clonotype: This may come from a read error, since a much larger clone is one base off. The gene calls are TRBV4-3 and TRBJ2-1, with 14 bases aligning to TRBD2. The CDR3 runs 20 residues. Germline-derived CDR1 and CDR2 are LGHNA and YSLEER. The CDR3 sequence: CASRQGAGLAGGSSYNEQFF. The DNA of the CDR3 is TGCGCCAGCCGCCAAGGGGCCGGACTAGCGGGAGGTTCCTCCTACAATGAGCAGTTCTTC.

V gene TRBV6-1 combines with J gene TRBJ2-4; D is unclear. The CDR3 consists of 17 residues. In germline, CDR1 is MNHNS, CDR2 SASEGT. V was trimmed by 1 base and J by 0 bases, leaving 13 bases between them. CDR3 loop: CASSEGRQSLAKNIQYF. DNA of the CDR3: TGTGCCAGCAGTGAAGGAAGGCAGTCCTTAGCCAAAAACATTCAGTACTTC.

The CDR3 nucleotides are TGCAGCGCCGCGACCGGGACGAGAGAGACCCAGTACTTC. Encoded protein: CSAATGTRETQYF. The chain employs TRBV29-1 and TRBJ2-5; D may correspond to TRBD1 or TRBD2 (5 bases each). Trimming cost V 7 bases and J 4 bases, with 16 bases left between them. The germline gives CDR1 SQVTM, CDR2 ANQGSEA. The CDR3 totals 13 residues.

This clonotype was observed many times. The gene calls are TRBV27 and TRBJ2-7; possibly TRBD1 for D (5 bases). Trimming took off 3 bases at V and 5 bases at J, with 14 bases between the two ends. The CDR3 runs 14 residues. CDR1 MNHEY and CDR2 SMNVEV come from the germline V gene (reference sequence). CDR3 sequence reads: CASSFGAGFDEQYF. Written as DNA, the CDR3 is TGTGCCAGCAGTTTCGGAGCAGGGTTCGACGAGCAGTACTTC.

The chain links TRBV25-1 to TRBJ1-1; D is undetermined. This CDR3 region has 15 residues. Trimming cost V 8 bases and J 7 bases, with 23 bases left between them. The V gene's germline CDR1 is MGHDK and CDR2 SYGVNS. The CDR3 DNA follows: TGTGCCAGCGCAGTGGGAATAGGTGTGAGGAATGAAGCTTTCTTT. Translated: CASAVGIGVRNEAFF.